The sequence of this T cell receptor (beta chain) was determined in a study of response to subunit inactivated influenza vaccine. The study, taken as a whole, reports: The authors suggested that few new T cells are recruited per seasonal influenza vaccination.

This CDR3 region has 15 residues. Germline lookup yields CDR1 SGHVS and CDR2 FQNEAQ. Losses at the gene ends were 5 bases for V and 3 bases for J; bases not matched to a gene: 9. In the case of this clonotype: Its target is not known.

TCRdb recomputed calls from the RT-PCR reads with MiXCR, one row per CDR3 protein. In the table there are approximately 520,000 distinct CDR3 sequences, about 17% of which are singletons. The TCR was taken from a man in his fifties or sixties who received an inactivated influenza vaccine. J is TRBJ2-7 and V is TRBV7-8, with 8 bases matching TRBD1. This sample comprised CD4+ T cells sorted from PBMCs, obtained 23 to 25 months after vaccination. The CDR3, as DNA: TGTGCCAGCAGCCCTCGGACAGGGCCCTTCTACGAGCAGTACTTC. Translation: CASSPRTGPFYEQYF.